This TCR beta chain was recorded in a study of T cells in Graves' hyperthyroidism and ophthalmopathy. Study results and caveats: Appearing also in blood were most of the thyroid clonotypes expanded above 0.001. Ophthalmopathy was identified by the model a median about 6.4 months ahead of onset.

This clonotype was counted many times. The antigen is undetermined. TCR beta CDR3 sequences were amplified from RNA transcripts. Carried out on the TCR CDR3, a first-round RT-PCR used the HTBI primer set. TCRdb reanalysed the multiplex PCR reads using MiXCR and keeps one entry per CDR3 protein. The sample shows some 600,000 distinct CDR3 sequences, more than 11% of them seen only once. In germline, CDR1 is MNHEY, CDR2 SMNVEV (reference sequence). The V end lost 5 bases, the J end lost 1 base, and 11 bases lay between the germline ends. The CDR3 length is 14 residues. The source of this sequence is a woman between 25 and 40 years old with Graves' hyperthyroidism that later progressed to Graves' ophthalmopathy. V usage is TRBV27 and J usage is TRBJ1-1; D remains unclear. Sequenced input: blood. The chain's CDR3 is CASSPFPPNTEAFF. In DNA form, the CDR3 reads TGTGCCAGCAGTCCCTTCCCTCCGAACACTGAAGCTTTCTTT.